These 8 T cell receptor beta chains were all obtained from the same sample, sequenced in a study of cytomegalovirus exposure and HLA in healthy donors. Repertoires were generated with immunoSEQ multiplex PCR, while TCRdb's copy carries only in-frame clones and drops some. Of roughly 250,000 clones listed, around 89% are singletons. Material: PBMCs. All receptors derive from a woman aged 18-35 years in good health and CMV-seronegative.

This clone was seen once. The chain has TRBV7-2 and TRBJ1-4; no reliable D call. Germline-derived CDR1 and CDR2 are SGHTA and FQGNSA. The CDR3 runs to 13 residues. V was pared by 3 bases and J by 7 bases, with 9 bases between. This CDR3 reads CASSFGVREKLFF. CDR3 DNA sequence: TGTGCCAGCAGCTTTGGTGTGCGTGAAAAACTGTTTTTT.

With regard to this clone: The conserved final phenylalanine or tryptophan is absent from the CDR3, which likely points to a read error. The DNA is left out, because the CDR3 cannot be placed on it with certainty; the CDR3 is given as TCRdb lists it. CDR3 loop: CASSQDWTGTLVT. This chain uses TRBV4-1 with TRBJ2-7; the tabulated D call, TRBD1, remains unverified against the DNA. A total of 13 residues make up the CDR3, ends included. CDR1 and CDR2 from the germline V gene are MGHRA and YSYEKL.

The sample holds one count of this clone. The V and J genes are TRBV4-3 and TRBJ2-7, with 10 bases fitting TRBD2. V lost 3 bases, J lost 3 bases, and 17 bases stayed unmatched. The length of the CDR3 is 19 residues. Germline CDR1 and CDR2: LGHNA and YSLEER. Here the CDR3 reads CASSQDMTSGGALIYEQYF. CDR3 bases: TGCGCCAGCAGCCAGGATATGACCAGCGGGGGGGCCCTGATCTACGAGCAGTACTTC.

The chain combines TRBV6-1 with TRBJ2-1, with D possibly TRBD1 on 6 matching bases. V was shortened by 4 bases and J by 7 bases, with 20 bases between the two germline ends. The CDR3 extends over 16 amino acids. In germline, CDR1 is MNHNS, CDR2 SASEGT. The CDR3, as DNA: TGTGCCAGCAGTGCCTCCGGGACACACCCCTGGAATGAGCAGTTCTTC. It yields the protein CASSASGTHPWNEQFF.

The V call is TRBV14, the J call TRBJ2-1; 7 bases map to TRBD2. CDR1 is SGHDN and CDR2 is FVKESK in the germline V gene. The CDR3 has 14 amino acids. V lost 4 bases, J lost 7 bases, and 7 bases stayed unmatched. The CDR3 sequence: CASSPVTSRNEQFF. DNA for the CDR3: TGTGCCAGCAGCCCCGTGACTAGCAGGAATGAGCAGTTCTTC.

The rearrangement links TRBV7-6 to TRBJ2-1; 12 positions agree with TRBD2. This CDR3 comprises 15 residues. Germline trimming cut 4 bases from V and 8 bases from J; bases unmatched to any gene: 6. Per the germline V gene, CDR1 is SGHVS and CDR2 is FNYEAQ. The CDR3 is CASSSLAGGSHEQFF. The CDR3 nucleotides read TGTGCCAGCAGCTCCCTAGCGGGGGGGTCACATGAGCAGTTCTTC. Looking up the rest from reference TRBV7-6 and TRBJ2-1 gives the full variable domain: GAGVSQSPRYKVTKRGQDVALRCDPISGHVSLYWYRQALGQGPEFLTYFNYEAQQDKSGLPNDRFSAERPEGSISTLTIQRTEQRDSAMYRCASSSLAGGSHEQFFGPGTRLTVL.

J is TRBJ1-1 and V is TRBV7-2; TRBD1 aligns across 8 bases. J gave up 4 bases and V 4 bases, and 5 bases lay outside the gene matches. Germline V lookup: CDR1 SGHTA, CDR2 FQGNSA. CDR3 size: 14 residues. The CDR3 DNA reads as TGTGCCAGCAGCTACGCGACAGGGGTCACTGAAGCTTTCTTT. Protein product: CASSYATGVTEAFF.

The chain combines TRBV6-1 with TRBJ1-4, with D perhaps matching TRBD1 (6 bases). Germline V lookup: CDR1 MNHNS, CDR2 SASEGT. V lost 2 bases and J lost 4, with 11 bases in between. The CDR3 has 15 residues. CDR3 nucleotide sequence: TGTGCCAGCAGTGAAAAGACAGGAGGTAATGAAAAACTGTTTTTT. This translates into CASSEKTGGNEKLFF.